Following are 16 T cell receptor beta chains from one sample sequenced in a study of T cell responses to AZD1222 COVID-19 vaccine. Only in-frame clones appear in the TCRdb table, and some are missing; sequencing was by immunoSEQ multiplex PCR. The repertoire holds approximately 190,000 clones, with roughly 93% as singletons. The sequencing used peripheral blood, collected on day 0 of AZD1222 vaccination. These receptors were taken from an adult in good health.

The rearrangement links TRBV9 to TRBJ2-1; either TRBD1 or TRBD2 may fit D (6 bases each). V was shortened by 0 bases and J by 9 bases, with 7 bases between the two germline ends. The CDR3 length is 12 residues. Germline CDR1 reads SGDLS; CDR2 reads YYNGEE. The CDR3 loop reads CASSVEGGEQFF. CDR3 DNA sequence: TGTGCCAGCAGCGTAGAGGGGGGTGAGCAGTTCTTC.

This sequence joins TRBV4-3 and TRBJ2-3, with D possibly called TRBD1 or TRBD2 (5 bases each). The V end lost 0 bases, the J end lost 9 bases, and 19 bases lay between the germline ends. Germline lookup yields CDR1 LGHNA and CDR2 YSLEER. This CDR3 contains 16 residues. CDR3: CASSQEAQGMRETQYF. CDR3 nucleotide sequence: TGCGCCAGCAGCCAAGAAGCGCAGGGAATGAGGGAAACGCAGTATTTT.

The chain carries TRBV4-1 and TRBJ1-3; D call uncertain. Germline V gene sequence: CDR1 MGHRA, CDR2 YSYEKL. V lost 1 base, J lost 0 bases, and 10 bases lay in between. CDR3 length: 16 amino acids. CDR3 sequence: CASSQVSRLSGNTIYF. The CDR3 nucleotides read TGCGCCAGCAGCCAAGTATCGAGGCTCTCTGGAAACACCATATATTTT.

The chain uses TRBV9 and TRBJ1-6; D not certain. The CDR3 loop spans 16 amino acids. The germline gives CDR1 SGDLS, CDR2 YYNGEE. Trimming removed 4 bases from V and 8 bases from J, with 19 bases in between. CDR3: CASSPGPGIPYSPLHF. The CDR3 region has the DNA TGTGCCAGCAGCCCCGGACCGGGGATACCCTATTCACCCCTCCACTTT.

This chain joins TRBV5-1 and TRBJ2-3, with 12 bases that match TRBD2. Germline V CDR1 and CDR2: SGHRS, YFSETQ. V was clipped by 0 bases and J by 4 bases; unmatched bases: 0. This CDR3 is built from 15 residues. CDR3 sequence: CASSLASGRADTQYF. The CDR3 bases are TGCGCCAGCAGCTTGGCTAGCGGGAGGGCAGATACGCAGTATTTT.

V usage is TRBV29-1 and J usage is TRBJ2-1, with D uncertain. CDR1 SQVTM and CDR2 ANQGSEA come from the germline V gene. This CDR3 region has 13 residues. Trimming removed 7 bases from V and 0 bases from J, with 10 bases in between. DNA for the CDR3: TGCAGCGCGAGGAGCGCCTCCTACAATGAGCAGTTCTTC. Translation gives CSARSASYNEQFF.

The V call is TRBV6-5, the J call TRBJ2-3; 10 bases map to TRBD2. Germline CDR1 and CDR2: MNHEY and SVGAGI. The CDR3 runs to 15 residues. Trimming took 6 bases from V and 1 from J; bases not matched to a gene: 4. DNA of the CDR3: TGTGCCAGCAGCATCCTAGCGGGAGGCACAGATACGCAGTATTTT. This translates into CASSILAGGTDTQYF.

This rearrangement joins TRBV10-3 to TRBJ2-1, with 12 bases matching TRBD2. The germline gives CDR1 ENHRY, CDR2 SYGVKD. The CDR3 covers 16 residues. Trimming at V came to 5 bases and at J to 6 bases, leaving 8 bases not matched to a gene. CDR3: CAISRLAGDDRNEQFF. For the CDR3, the DNA is TGTGCCATCAGTAGACTAGCGGGAGATGATCGCAATGAGCAGTTCTTC.

V and J are TRBV5-1 and TRBJ2-1; 8 bases are a match to TRBD2. Germline values: CDR1 SGHRS, CDR2 YFSETQ. This CDR3 contains 18 residues. With V trimmed by 0 bases and J by 2 bases, 10 bases remained unmatched. The CDR3 protein is CASSLVQGRAGAYNEQFF. The CDR3 DNA sequence: TGCGCCAGCAGCTTGGTGCAGGGTAGAGCGGGAGCCTACAATGAGCAGTTCTTC. Together with reference TRBV5-1 and TRBJ2-1, the CDR3 gives the full variable domain: KAGVTQTPRYLIKTRGQQVTLSCSPISGHRSVSWYQQTPGQGLQFLFEYFSETQRNKGNFPGRFSGRQFSNSRSEMNVSTLELGDSALYLCASSLVQGRAGAYNEQFFGPGTRLTVL.

This clone was observed a handful of times. CDR3 bases: TGCGCCAGCAGAACTAACCCCATAGCGGGGGGATACAATGAGCAGTTCTTC. The encoded protein is CASRTNPIAGGYNEQFF. The chain uses TRBV5-1 and TRBJ2-1; TRBD2 aligns across 10 bases. There are 17 residues in the CDR3. The germline CDR1 and CDR2 sequences are SGHRS and YFSETQ. J was trimmed by 4 bases and V by 5 bases; bases with no gene match: 12.

This chain joins TRBV28 and TRBJ1-4, with unresolved D. The germline V gene has CDR1 MDHEN and CDR2 SYDVKM. Trimming left V 5 bases short and J 5 bases short, with 18 bases between. The CDR3 has 16 residues. The CDR3 spells CASSPLTRLWNEKLFF. CDR3 coding DNA: TGTGCCAGCAGTCCGTTGACCCGTTTATGGAATGAAAAACTGTTTTTT.

This chain joins TRBV7-2 and TRBJ2-2; possible D gene TRBD1, 5 bases. The CDR3 length is 13 residues. Trimming removed 1 base from V and 8 bases from J, with 8 bases in between. Germline loops: CDR1 SGHTA, CDR2 FQGNSA. The CDR3 coding sequence is TGTGCCAGCAGCTTAGTCAGGGATGGGGAGCTGTTTTTT. Its translation is CASSLVRDGELFF.

This sequence joins TRBV6-1 and TRBJ2-7; TRBD1 agrees at 9 bases. This CDR3 contains 15 residues. J lost 6 bases, V lost 2 bases, and 8 bases had no gene match. Germline V lookup: CDR1 MNHNS, CDR2 SASEGT. The CDR3 nucleotides read TGTGCCAGCAGTGAATATCTATCGGACAGGGGCGAGCAGTACTTC. This codes for CASSEYLSDRGEQYF.

The chain couples TRBV11-3 to TRBJ2-7; 9 nucleotides match TRBD1. There are 14 residues in the CDR3. CDR1 is SGHNT and CDR2 is YENEEA in the germline V gene. Trimming took 5 bases from V and 1 from J; bases not matched to a gene: 3. CDR3 region: CASSAGTGSYEQYF. The CDR3 nucleotides are TGTGCCAGCAGCGCCGGGACAGGGTCCTACGAGCAGTACTTC.

This clone has only one observation. The J gene is TRBJ1-1, the V gene TRBV7-9; possible D gene TRBD1, 6 bases. Per germline, CDR1 SEHNR and CDR2 FQNEAQ (reference sequence). V lost 5 bases, J lost 3 bases, and 16 bases lay in between. The CDR3 has 15 residues. CDR3 sequence: CASSDYREEDTEAFF. CDR3 nucleotides: TGTGCCAGCAGCGATTACAGGGAGGAGGACACTGAAGCTTTCTTT.

The chain has TRBV4-2 and TRBJ2-2; D uncertain. Germline CDR1 is LGHNA and CDR2 is YNFKEQ. V was cut by 1 base and J by 0 bases, with 6 bases left in between. The CDR3 has 15 residues. CDR3 sequence reads: CASSQVAANTGELFF. As DNA, the CDR3 is TGTGCCAGCAGCCAAGTGGCTGCGAACACCGGGGAGCTGTTTTTT.